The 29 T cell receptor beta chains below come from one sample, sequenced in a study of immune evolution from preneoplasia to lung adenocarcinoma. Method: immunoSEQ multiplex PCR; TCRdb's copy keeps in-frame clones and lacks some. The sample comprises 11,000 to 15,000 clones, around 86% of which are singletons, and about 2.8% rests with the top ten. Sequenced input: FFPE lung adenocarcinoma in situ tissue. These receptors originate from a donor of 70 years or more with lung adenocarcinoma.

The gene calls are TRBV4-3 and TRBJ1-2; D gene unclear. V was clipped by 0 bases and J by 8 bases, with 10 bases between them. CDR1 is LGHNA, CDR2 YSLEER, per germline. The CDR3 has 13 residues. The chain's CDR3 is CASSQDPGRGYTF. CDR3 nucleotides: TGCGCCAGCAGCCAAGATCCCGGGCGGGGCTACACCTTC.

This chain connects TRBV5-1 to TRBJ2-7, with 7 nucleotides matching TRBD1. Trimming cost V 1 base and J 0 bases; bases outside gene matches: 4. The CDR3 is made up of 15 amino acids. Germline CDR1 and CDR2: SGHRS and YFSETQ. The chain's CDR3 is CASSLPRDSSYEQYF. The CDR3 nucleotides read TGCGCCAGCAGCTTGCCCAGGGACAGCTCCTACGAGCAGTACTTC.

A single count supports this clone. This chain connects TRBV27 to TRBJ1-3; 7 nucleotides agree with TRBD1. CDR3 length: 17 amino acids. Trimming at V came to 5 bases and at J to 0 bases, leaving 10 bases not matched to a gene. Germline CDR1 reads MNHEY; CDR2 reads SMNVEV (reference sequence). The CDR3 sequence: CASSLTGTDVSGNTIYF. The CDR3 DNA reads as TGTGCCAGCAGTCTTACCGGGACAGACGTCTCTGGAAACACCATATATTTT.

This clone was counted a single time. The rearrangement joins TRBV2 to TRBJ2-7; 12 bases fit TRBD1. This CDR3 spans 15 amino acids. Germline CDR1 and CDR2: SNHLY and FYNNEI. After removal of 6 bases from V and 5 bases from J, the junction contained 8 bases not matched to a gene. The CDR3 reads CASSARDRGQDEQYF. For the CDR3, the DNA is TGTGCCAGCAGCGCCAGGGACAGGGGGCAGGACGAGCAGTACTTC.

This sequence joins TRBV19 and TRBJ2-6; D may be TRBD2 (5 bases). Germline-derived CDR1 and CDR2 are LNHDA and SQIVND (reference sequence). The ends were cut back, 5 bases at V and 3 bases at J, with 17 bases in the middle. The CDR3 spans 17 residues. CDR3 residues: CASSLHREGFGANVLTF. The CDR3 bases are TGTGCCAGTAGTTTACACCGAGAGGGCTTTGGGGCCAACGTCCTGACTTTC.

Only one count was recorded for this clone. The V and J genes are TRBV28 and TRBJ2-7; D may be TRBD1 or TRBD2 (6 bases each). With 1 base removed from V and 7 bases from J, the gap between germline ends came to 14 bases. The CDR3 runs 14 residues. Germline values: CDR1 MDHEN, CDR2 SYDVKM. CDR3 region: CASSLSGEAGEQYF. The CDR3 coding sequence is TGTGCCAGCAGTTTATCAGGGGAGGCAGGTGAGCAGTACTTC.

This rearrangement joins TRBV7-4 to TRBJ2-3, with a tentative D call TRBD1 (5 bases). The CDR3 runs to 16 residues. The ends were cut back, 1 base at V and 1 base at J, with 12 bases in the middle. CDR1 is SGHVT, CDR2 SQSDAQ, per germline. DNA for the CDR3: TGTGCCAGCAGCTTAGTGAGTTGGGGCCGCACAGATACGCAGTATTTT. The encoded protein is CASSLVSWGRTDTQYF. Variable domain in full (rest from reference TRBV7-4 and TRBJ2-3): GAGVSQSPRYKVAKRGRDVALRCDSISGHVTLYWYRQTLGQGSEVLTYSQSDAQRDKSGRPSGRFSAERPERSVSTLKIQRTEQGDSAVYLCASSLVSWGRTDTQYFGPGTRLTVL.

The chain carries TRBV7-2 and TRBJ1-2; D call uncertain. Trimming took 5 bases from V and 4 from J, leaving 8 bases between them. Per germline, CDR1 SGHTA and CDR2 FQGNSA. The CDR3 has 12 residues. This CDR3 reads CASSRTGYGYTF. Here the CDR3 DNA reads TGTGCCAGCAGCCGGACGGGCTATGGCTACACCTTC.

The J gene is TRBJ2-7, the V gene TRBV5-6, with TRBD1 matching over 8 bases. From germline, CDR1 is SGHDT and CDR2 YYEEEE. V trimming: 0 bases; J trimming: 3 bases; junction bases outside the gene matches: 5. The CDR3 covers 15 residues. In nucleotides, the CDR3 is TGTGCCAGCAGCTTGGGACCTGACAGGGGCTACGAGCAGTACTTC. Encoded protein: CASSLGPDRGYEQYF.

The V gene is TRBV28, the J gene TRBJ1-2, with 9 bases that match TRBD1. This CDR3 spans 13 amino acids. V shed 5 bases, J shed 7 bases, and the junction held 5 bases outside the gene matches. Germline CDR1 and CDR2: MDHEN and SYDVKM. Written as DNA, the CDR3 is TGTGCCAGCAGTCCAGGGACAGGGTCTGGCTACACCTTC. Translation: CASSPGTGSGYTF.

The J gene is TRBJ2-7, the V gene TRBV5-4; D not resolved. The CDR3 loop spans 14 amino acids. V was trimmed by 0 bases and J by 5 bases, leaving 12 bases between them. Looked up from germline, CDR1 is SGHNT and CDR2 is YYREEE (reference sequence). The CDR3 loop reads CASSLASHLNEQYF. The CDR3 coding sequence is TGTGCCAGCAGCTTGGCCAGCCACTTAAACGAGCAGTACTTC.

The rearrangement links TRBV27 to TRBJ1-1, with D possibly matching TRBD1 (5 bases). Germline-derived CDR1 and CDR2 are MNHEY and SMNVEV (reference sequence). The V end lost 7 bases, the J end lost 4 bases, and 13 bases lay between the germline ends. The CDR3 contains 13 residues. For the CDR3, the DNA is TGTGCCAGCAAACTTGGGGCGGGCACTGAAGCTTTCTTT. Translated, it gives CASKLGAGTEAFF.

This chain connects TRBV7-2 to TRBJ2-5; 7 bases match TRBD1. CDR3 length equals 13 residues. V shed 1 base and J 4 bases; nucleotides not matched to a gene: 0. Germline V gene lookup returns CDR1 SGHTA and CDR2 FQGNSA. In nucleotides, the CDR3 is TGTGCCAGCAGCTTAGGACAGGGAGAGACCCAGTACTTC. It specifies CASSLGQGETQYF.

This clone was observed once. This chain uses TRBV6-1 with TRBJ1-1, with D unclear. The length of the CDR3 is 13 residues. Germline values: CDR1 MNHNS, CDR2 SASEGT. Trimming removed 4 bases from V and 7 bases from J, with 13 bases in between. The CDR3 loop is CASSVRRTGEAFF. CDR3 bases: TGTGCCAGCAGTGTTCGGAGGACGGGTGAAGCTTTCTTT.

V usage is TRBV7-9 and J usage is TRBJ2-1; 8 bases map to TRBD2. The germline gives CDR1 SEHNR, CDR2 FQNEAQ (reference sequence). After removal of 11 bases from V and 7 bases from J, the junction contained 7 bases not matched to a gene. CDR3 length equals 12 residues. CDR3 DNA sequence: TGTGCCTCGGGGGGGTACTATAATGAGCAGTTCTTC. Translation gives CASGGYYNEQFF.

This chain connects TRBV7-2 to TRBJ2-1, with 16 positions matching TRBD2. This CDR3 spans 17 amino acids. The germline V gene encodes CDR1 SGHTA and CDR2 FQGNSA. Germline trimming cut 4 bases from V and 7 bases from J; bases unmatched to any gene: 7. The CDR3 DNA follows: TGTGCCAGCAGCTCGGGACTAGCGGGAGGGGTGATTAATGAGCAGTTCTTC. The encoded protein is CASSSGLAGGVINEQFF.

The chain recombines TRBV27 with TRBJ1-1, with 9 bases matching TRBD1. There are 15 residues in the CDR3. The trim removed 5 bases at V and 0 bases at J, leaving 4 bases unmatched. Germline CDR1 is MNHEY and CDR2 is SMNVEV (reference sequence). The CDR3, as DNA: TGTGCCAGCAGTCGGTGGGACAGGGTGAACACTGAAGCTTTCTTT. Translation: CASSRWDRVNTEAFF.

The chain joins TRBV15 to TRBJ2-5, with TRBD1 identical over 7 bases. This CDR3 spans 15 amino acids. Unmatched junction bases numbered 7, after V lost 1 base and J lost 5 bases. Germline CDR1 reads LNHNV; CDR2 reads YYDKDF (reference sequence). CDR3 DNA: TGTGCCACCAGCAGAGGAGGGGGCGCCGGGGAGACCCAGTACTTC. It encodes CATSRGGGAGETQYF.

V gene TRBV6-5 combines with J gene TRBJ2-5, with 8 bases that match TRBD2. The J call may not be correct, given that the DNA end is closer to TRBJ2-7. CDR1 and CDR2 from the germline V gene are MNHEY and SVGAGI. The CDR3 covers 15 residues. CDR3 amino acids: CASSYSVAGTYEQYF. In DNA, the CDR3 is TGTGCCAGCAGTTACTCCGTAGCGGGGACCTACGAGCAGTACTTC.

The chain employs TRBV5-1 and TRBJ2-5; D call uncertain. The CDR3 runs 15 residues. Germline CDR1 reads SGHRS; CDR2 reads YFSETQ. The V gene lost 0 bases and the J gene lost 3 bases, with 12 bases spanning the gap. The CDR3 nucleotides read TGCGCCAGCAGCTTGGGAGGCGCCCGTGAAGAGACCCAGTACTTC. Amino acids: CASSLGGAREETQYF. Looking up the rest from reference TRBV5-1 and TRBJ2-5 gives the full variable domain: KAGVTQTPRYLIKTRGQQVTLSCSPISGHRSVSWYQQTPGQGLQFLFEYFSETQRNKGNFPGRFSGRQFSNSRSEMNVSTLELGDSALYLCASSLGGAREETQYFGPGTRLLVL.

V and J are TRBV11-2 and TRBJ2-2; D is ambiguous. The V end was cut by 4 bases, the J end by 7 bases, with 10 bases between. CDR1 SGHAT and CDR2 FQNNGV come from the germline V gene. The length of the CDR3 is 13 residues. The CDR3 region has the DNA TGTGCCAGCAGCTCCTCCGCGGACGGGGAGCTGTTTTTT. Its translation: CASSSSADGELFF.

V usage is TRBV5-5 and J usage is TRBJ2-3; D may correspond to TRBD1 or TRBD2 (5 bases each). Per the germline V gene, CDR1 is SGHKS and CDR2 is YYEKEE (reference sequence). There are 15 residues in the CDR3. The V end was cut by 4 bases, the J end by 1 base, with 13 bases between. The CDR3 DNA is TGTGCCAGCAGCCATCCGGGGCTAGGCACAGATACGCAGTATTTT. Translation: CASSHPGLGTDTQYF.

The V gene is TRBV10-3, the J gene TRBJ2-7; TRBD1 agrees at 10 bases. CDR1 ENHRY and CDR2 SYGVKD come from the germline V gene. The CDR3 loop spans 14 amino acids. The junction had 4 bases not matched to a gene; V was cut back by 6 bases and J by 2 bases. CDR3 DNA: TGTGCCATCAGCCCAGACAGGGGGCCCTACGAGCAGTACTTC. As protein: CAISPDRGPYEQYF.

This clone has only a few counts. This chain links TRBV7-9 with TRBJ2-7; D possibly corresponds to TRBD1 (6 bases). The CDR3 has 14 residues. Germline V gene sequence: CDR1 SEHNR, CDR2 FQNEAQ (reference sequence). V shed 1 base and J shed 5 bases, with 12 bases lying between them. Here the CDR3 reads CASSLGTVIHEQYF. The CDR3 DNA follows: TGTGCCAGCAGCTTAGGGACAGTAATCCACGAGCAGTACTTC.

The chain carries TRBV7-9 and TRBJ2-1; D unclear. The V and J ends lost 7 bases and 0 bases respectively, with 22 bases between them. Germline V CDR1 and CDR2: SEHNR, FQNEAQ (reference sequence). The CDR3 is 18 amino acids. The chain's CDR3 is CASTPALLIRSSYNEQFF. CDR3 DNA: TGTGCCAGCACCCCAGCTTTATTGATCAGGAGCTCCTACAATGAGCAGTTCTTC.

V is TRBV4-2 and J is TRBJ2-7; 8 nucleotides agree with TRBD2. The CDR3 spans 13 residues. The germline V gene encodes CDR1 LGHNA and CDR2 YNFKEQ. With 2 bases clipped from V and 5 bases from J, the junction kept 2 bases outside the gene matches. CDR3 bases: TGTGCCAGCAGCCAAAGCGGGGGTGACGAGCAGTACTTC. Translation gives CASSQSGGDEQYF.

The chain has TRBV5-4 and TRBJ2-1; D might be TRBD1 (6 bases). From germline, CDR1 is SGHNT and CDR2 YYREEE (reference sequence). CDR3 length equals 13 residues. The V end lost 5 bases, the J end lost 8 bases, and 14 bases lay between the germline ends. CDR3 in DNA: TGTGCCAGCAGAGGGGGATTGACCGATGAGCAGTTCTTC. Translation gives CASRGGLTDEQFF.

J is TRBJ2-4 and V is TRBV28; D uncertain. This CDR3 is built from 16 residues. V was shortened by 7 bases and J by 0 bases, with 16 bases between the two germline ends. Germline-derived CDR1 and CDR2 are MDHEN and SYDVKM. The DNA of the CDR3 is TGTGCCAGCACTCCCCAGGCGGTTCTAGCCAAAAACATTCAGTACTTC. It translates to CASTPQAVLAKNIQYF.

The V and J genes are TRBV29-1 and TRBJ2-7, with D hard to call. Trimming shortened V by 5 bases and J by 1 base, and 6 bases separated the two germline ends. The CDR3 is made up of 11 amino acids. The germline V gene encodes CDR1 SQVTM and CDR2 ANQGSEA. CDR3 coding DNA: TGCAGCGTTCTGGATTCCTACGAGCAGTACTTC. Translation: CSVLDSYEQYF.